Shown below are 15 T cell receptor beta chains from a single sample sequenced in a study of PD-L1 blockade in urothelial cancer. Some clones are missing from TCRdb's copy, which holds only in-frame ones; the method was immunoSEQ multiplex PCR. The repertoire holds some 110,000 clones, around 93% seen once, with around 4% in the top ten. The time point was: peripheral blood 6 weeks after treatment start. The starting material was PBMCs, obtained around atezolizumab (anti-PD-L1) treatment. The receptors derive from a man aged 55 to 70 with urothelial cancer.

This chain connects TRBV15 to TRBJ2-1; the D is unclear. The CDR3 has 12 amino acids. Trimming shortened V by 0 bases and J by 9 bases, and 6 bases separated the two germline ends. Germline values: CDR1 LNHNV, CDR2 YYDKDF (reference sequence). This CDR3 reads CATSRDRFEQFF. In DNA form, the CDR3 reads TGTGCCACCAGCAGAGACCGTTTTGAGCAGTTCTTC.

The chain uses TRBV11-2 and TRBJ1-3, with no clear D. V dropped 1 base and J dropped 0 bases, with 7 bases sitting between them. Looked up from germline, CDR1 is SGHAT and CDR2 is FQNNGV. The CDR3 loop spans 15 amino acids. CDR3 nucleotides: TGTGCCAGCAGCTTAGCGGGGATCTCTGGAAACACCATATATTTT. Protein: CASSLAGISGNTIYF.

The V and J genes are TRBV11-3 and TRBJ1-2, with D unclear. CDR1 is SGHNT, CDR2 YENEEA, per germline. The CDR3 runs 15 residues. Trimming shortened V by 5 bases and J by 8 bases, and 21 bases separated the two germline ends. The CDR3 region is CASSATGGWVGGYTF. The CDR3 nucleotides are TGTGCCAGCAGCGCCACCGGCGGGTGGGTAGGGGGCTACACCTTC. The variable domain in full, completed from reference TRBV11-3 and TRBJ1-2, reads EAGVVQSPRYKIIEKKQPVAFWCNPISGHNTLYWYLQNLGQGPELLIRYENEEAVDDSQLPKDRFSAERLKGVDSTLKIQPAELGDSAVYLCASSATGGWVGGYTFGSGTRLTVV.

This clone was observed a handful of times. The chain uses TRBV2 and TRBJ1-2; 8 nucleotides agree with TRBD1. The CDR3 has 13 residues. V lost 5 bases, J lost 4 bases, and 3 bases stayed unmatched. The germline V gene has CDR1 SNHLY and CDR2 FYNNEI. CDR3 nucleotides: TGTGCCAGCAGTCATGACAGGGGCTATGGCTACACCTTC. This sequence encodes CASSHDRGYGYTF. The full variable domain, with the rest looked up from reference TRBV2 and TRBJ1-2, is EPEVTQTPSHQVTQMGQEVILRCVPISNHLYFYWYRQILGQKVEFLVSFYNNEISEKSEIFDDQFSVERPDGSNFTLKIRSTKLEDSAMYFCASSHDRGYGYTFGSGTRLTVV.

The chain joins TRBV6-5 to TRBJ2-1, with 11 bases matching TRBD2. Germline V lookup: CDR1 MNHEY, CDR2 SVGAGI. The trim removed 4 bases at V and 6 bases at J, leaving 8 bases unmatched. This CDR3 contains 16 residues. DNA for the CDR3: TGTGCCAGCAGTTGGGATCCGGGACTAGCGGTCAATGAGCAGTTCTTC. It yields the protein CASSWDPGLAVNEQFF.

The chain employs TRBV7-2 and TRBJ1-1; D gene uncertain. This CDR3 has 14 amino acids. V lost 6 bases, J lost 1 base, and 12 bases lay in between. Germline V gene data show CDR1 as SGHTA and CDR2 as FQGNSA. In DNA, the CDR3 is TGTGCCAGCAGTTCCAGATGGAGGAACACTGAAGCTTTCTTT. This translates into CASSSRWRNTEAFF.

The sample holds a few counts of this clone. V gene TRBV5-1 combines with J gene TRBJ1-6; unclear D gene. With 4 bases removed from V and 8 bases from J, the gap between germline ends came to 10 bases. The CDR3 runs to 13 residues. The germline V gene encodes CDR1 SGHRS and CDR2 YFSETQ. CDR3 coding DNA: TGCGCCAGCAGCCCCGGAGGACATTCACCCCTCCACTTT. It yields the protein CASSPGGHSPLHF.

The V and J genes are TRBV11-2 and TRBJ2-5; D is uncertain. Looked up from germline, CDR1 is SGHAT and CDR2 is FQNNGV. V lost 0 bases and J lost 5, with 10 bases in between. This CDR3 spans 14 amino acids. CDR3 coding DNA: TGTGCCAGCAGCTTAGAGGCGGCTTCGGAGACCCAGTACTTC. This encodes CASSLEAASETQYF.

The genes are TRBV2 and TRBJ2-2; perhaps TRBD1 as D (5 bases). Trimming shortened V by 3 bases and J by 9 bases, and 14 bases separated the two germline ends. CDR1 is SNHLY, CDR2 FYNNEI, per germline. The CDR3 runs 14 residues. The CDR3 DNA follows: TGTGCCAGCAGTGATACCAGGGCAGTCCGGGAGCTGTTTTTT. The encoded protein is CASSDTRAVRELFF.

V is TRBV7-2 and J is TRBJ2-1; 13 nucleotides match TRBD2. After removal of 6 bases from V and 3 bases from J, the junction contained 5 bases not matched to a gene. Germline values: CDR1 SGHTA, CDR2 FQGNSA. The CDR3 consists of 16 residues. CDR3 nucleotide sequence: TGTGCCAGCAGTTCACTAGCGGGAGGGATCTACAATGAGCAGTTCTTC. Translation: CASSSLAGGIYNEQFF.

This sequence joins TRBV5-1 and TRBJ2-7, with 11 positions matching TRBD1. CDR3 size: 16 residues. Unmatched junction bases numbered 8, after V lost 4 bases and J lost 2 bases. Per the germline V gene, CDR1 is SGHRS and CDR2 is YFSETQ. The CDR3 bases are TGCGCCAGCAGCACGCCCGGGACAGGGGGAACCTACGAGCAGTACTTC. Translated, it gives CASSTPGTGGTYEQYF.

The DNA of the CDR3 is TGTGCCAGCTCACCACCCTCGGGACAGGGGACCGAGCAGTACTTC. It yields the protein CASSPPSGQGTEQYF. This rearrangement joins TRBV18 to TRBJ2-7, with TRBD1 matching 10 bases. CDR1 KGHSH and CDR2 LQKENI come from the germline V gene. V shed 0 bases and J 6 bases; nucleotides not matched to a gene: 5. CDR3 length: 15 residues.

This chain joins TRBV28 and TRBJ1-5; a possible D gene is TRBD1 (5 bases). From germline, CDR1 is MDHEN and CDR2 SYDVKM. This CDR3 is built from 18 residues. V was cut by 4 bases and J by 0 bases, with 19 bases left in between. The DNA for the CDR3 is TGTGCCAGCAGTTCCGGTCAGGGAAACTCGTATAGCAATCAGCCCCAGCATTTT. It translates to CASSSGQGNSYSNQPQHF.

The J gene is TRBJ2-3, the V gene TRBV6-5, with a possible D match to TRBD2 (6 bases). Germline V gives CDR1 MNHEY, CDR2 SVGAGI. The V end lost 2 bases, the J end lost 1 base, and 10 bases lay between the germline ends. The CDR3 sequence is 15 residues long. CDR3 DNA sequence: TGTGCCAGCAGTTACAGGAGGGACCGCACAGATACGCAGTATTTT. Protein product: CASSYRRDRTDTQYF.

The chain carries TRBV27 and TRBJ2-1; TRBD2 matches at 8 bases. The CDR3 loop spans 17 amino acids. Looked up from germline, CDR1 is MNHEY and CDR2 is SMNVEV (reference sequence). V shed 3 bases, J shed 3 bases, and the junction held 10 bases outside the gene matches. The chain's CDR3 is CASSFGRGLVGYNEQFF. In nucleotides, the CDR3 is TGTGCCAGCAGTTTCGGTAGGGGACTAGTGGGCTACAATGAGCAGTTCTTC.